One and the same sample provided the 27 T cell receptor beta chains below, sequenced in a study of response to subunit inactivated influenza vaccine. TCRdb reanalysed the RT-PCR reads using MiXCR and keeps one entry per CDR3 protein. The repertoire holds around 790,000 distinct CDR3 sequences, with about 20% as singletons. Source: PBMCs from blood, taken 4 to 6 days after vaccination. Receptors were obtained from a man aged 45-65 years who received an inactivated influenza vaccine.

This clonotype was seen a few times. The chain recombines TRBV3-1 with TRBJ2-5; possibly TRBD2 for D (6 bases). This CDR3 is built from 14 residues. The germline V gene has CDR1 LGHDT and CDR2 YNNKEL (reference sequence). V lost 1 base and J lost 5, with 11 bases in between. CDR3: CASSQVAGRETQYF. CDR3 sequence (DNA): TGTGCCAGCAGCCAAGTAGCAGGGAGGGAGACCCAGTACTTC.

This clonotype was counted only a few times. This chain connects TRBV5-1 to TRBJ1-4; D is ambiguous. CDR3 size: 14 residues. Germline CDR1 SGHRS, CDR2 YFSETQ. With 0 bases removed from V and 4 bases from J, the gap between germline ends came to 7 bases. This CDR3 reads CASSLGMGNEKLFF. As DNA, the CDR3 is TGCGCCAGCAGCTTGGGGATGGGTAATGAAAAACTGTTTTTT. Variable domain in full (rest from reference TRBV5-1 and TRBJ1-4): KAGVTQTPRYLIKTRGQQVTLSCSPISGHRSVSWYQQTPGQGLQFLFEYFSETQRNKGNFPGRFSGRQFSNSRSEMNVSTLELGDSALYLCASSLGMGNEKLFFGSGTQLSVL.

The rearrangement links TRBV20-1 to TRBJ2-3; TRBD1 is a possible D gene (7 bases). CDR1 and CDR2 (germline): DFQATT, SNEGSKA (reference sequence). V was clipped by 3 bases and J by 3 bases, with 13 bases between them. The CDR3 runs to 14 residues. CDR3 protein: CSASSGGYTDTQYF. For the CDR3, the DNA is TGCAGTGCTAGCTCAGGGGGGTATACAGATACGCAGTATTTT.

In its sample, this clonotype was seen a few times. The V gene is TRBV7-6, the J gene TRBJ2-2; possibly TRBD1 for D (6 bases). This CDR3 spans 17 amino acids. V was trimmed by 1 base and J by 0 bases, leaving 12 bases between them. Germline V lookup: CDR1 SGHVS, CDR2 FNYEAQ. The CDR3 coding sequence is TGTGCCAGCAGCTTAGAGGTCCGGACAGCGAACACCGGGGAGCTGTTTTTT. It codes for CASSLEVRTANTGELFF.

This chain connects TRBV7-3 to TRBJ2-6; tentative D call: TRBD2 (6 bases). CDR1 is SGHTA, CDR2 FQGTGA, per germline. Trimming cost V 5 bases and J 5 bases, with 13 bases left between them. There are 15 residues in the CDR3. The CDR3 bases are TGTGCCAGCAGCCCCGCGGGGTCGAGGGCCAACGTCCTGACTTTC. It codes for CASSPAGSRANVLTF.

J is TRBJ2-1 and V is TRBV5-5, with D hard to call. This CDR3 comprises 16 residues. V was trimmed by 0 bases and J by 5 bases, leaving 15 bases between them. CDR1 and CDR2 (germline): SGHKS, YYEKEE (reference sequence). The CDR3 sequence: CASSLEAETMNNEQFF. DNA of the CDR3: TGTGCCAGCAGCTTGGAGGCGGAGACCATGAACAATGAGCAGTTCTTC.

This chain uses TRBV20-1 with TRBJ2-1, with 8 bases aligning to TRBD2. The V and J ends lost 3 bases and 6 bases, in that order; junction bases with no gene match: 13. CDR1 DFQATT and CDR2 SNEGSKA come from the germline V gene (reference sequence). The length of the CDR3 is 16 residues. The CDR3 loop reads CSARVPSGPRFNEQFF. The CDR3 DNA reads TGCAGTGCTAGGGTCCCTAGCGGGCCACGATTCAATGAGCAGTTCTTC.

The genes are TRBV12-3 or TRBV12-4 and TRBJ1-1; D may be TRBD1 (5 bases). Trimming cost V 3 bases and J 8 bases, with 13 bases left between them. The CDR3 has 13 residues. The CDR3 loop is CASSFSGTGEAFF. Written as DNA, the CDR3 is TGTGCCAGCAGTTTTTCCGGAACAGGAGAAGCTTTCTTT.

The J gene is TRBJ2-1, the V gene TRBV13; D tentatively fits TRBD1 or TRBD2 (5 bases each). The CDR3 runs to 16 residues. Germline values: CDR1 PRHDT, CDR2 FYEKMQ (reference sequence). V was cut by 5 bases and J by 0 bases, with 14 bases left in between. CDR3 protein: CASSLGRLGSYNEQFF. CDR3 bases: TGTGCCAGCAGCCTGGGACGTTTGGGCTCCTACAATGAGCAGTTCTTC.

The V and J genes are TRBV7-9 and TRBJ1-4, with 11 bases aligning to TRBD1. The germline V gene has CDR1 SEHNR and CDR2 FQNEAQ (reference sequence). The CDR3 consists of 14 residues. Germline trimming cut 5 bases from V and 8 bases from J; bases unmatched to any gene: 4. The CDR3 spells CASSPRTGGEKLFF. CDR3 nucleotides: TGTGCCAGCAGCCCCAGGACAGGGGGCGAAAAACTGTTTTTT.

Here the CDR3 DNA reads TGTGCCTGGTCTCAGGGGTTCTCCTACGAGCAGTACTTC. Translated: CAWSQGFSYEQYF. The rearrangement links TRBV30 to TRBJ2-7, with D possibly being TRBD1 (6 bases). Trimming took 5 bases from V and 0 from J, leaving 11 bases between them. Germline V CDR1 and CDR2: GTSNPN, SVGIG (reference sequence). This CDR3 region has 13 residues.

The chain combines TRBV12-3 or TRBV12-4 with TRBJ2-3, with D unclear. Between the trimmed V and J ends, which lost 6 bases and 7 bases, there was a span of 11 bases. There are 12 residues in the CDR3. CDR3 region: CASSLDQNTQYF. As DNA, the CDR3 is TGTGCCAGCAGCCTGGACCAGAATACGCAGTATTTT.

In this sample, this clonotype turned up a few times. The chain is built from TRBV15 and TRBJ2-7, with a tentative D call TRBD1 (5 bases). Germline CDR1 LNHNV, CDR2 YYDKDF (reference sequence). This CDR3 has 13 residues. V was trimmed by 4 bases and J by 4 bases, leaving 11 bases between them. Written as DNA, the CDR3 is TGTGCCACCAGCACCGGCAGGGAATACGAGCAGTACTTC. This codes for CATSTGREYEQYF.

The chain recombines TRBV6-2 or TRBV6-3 with TRBJ2-5, with D possibly TRBD2 on 5 matching bases. Per germline, CDR1 MNHEY and CDR2 SVGEGT. Trimming cost V 8 bases and J 1 base, with 17 bases left between them. This CDR3 is built from 15 residues. The CDR3 region is CASQTGSQSQETQYF. Here the CDR3 DNA reads TGTGCCAGCCAAACGGGGTCCCAATCCCAAGAGACCCAGTACTTC.

This rearrangement joins TRBV2 to TRBJ2-7; the match to TRBD1 covers 7 bases. V shed 6 bases and J 0 bases; nucleotides not matched to a gene: 5. CDR1 is SNHLY and CDR2 is FYNNEI in the germline V gene. The length of the CDR3 is 14 residues. The CDR3 region is CASRGDSSSYEQYF. CDR3 nucleotides: TGTGCCAGCAGAGGGGACAGTTCCTCCTACGAGCAGTACTTC.

The J gene is TRBJ2-2, the V gene TRBV12-3 or TRBV12-4; TRBD1 is a possible D gene (5 bases). V was cut by 8 bases and J by 5 bases, with 15 bases left in between. The CDR3 totals 14 residues. CDR3 in amino acids: CASGKLRVTGELFF. The CDR3 coding sequence is TGTGCCAGCGGGAAACTCAGGGTTACCGGGGAGCTGTTTTTT.

The rearrangement links TRBV6-2 or TRBV6-3 to TRBJ2-4, with 11 bases identical to TRBD1. V dropped 5 bases and J dropped 1; count of bases not matched to a gene: 10. The CDR3 has 18 residues. Germline V gene sequence: CDR1 MNHEY, CDR2 SVGEGT. CDR3 sequence (DNA): TGTGCCAGCAGTGACCGGGACAGGGGGTCCTGGGCCAAAAACATTCAGTACTTC. It is translated as CASSDRDRGSWAKNIQYF.

This chain connects TRBV7-8 to TRBJ2-2; a possible D gene is TRBD1 (6 bases). V dropped 6 bases and J dropped 3 bases, with 14 bases sitting between them. From germline, CDR1 is SGHVS and CDR2 FQNEAQ. This CDR3 spans 15 amino acids. The CDR3 DNA reads TGTGCCAGCAGGCACAGGGTCGGGGACACCGGGGAGCTGTTTTTT. Encoded protein: CASRHRVGDTGELFF.

The chain links TRBV29-1 to TRBJ1-2, with D hard to call. Trimming took 0 bases from V and 4 from J, leaving 9 bases between them. The length of the CDR3 is 13 residues. Germline V gene data show CDR1 as SQVTM and CDR2 as ANQGSEA. As DNA, the CDR3 is TGCAGCGTTGAAGATAGAGGGTCCTATGGCTACACCTTC. Encoded protein: CSVEDRGSYGYTF. The full variable domain, its missing parts supplied by reference TRBV29-1 and TRBJ1-2, is SAVISQKPSRDICQRGTSLTIQCQVDSQVTMMFWYRQQPGQSLTLIATANQGSEATYESGFVIDKFPISRPNLTFSTLTVSNMSPEDSSIYLCSVEDRGSYGYTFGSGTRLTVV.

In its sample, this clonotype was seen a few times. The V gene is TRBV5-1, the J gene TRBJ2-5, with TRBD1 matching over 11 bases. The germline gives CDR1 SGHRS, CDR2 YFSETQ. V shed 4 bases and J 0 bases; nucleotides not matched to a gene: 5. CDR3 size: 16 residues. CDR3 protein: CASSPGTGGHQETQYF. In DNA, the CDR3 is TGCGCCAGCAGCCCTGGGACAGGGGGACACCAAGAGACCCAGTACTTC.

The rearrangement uses TRBV7-2 and TRBJ2-3; 9 nucleotides agree with TRBD2. Germline lookup yields CDR1 SGHTA and CDR2 FQGNSA. The CDR3 contains 15 residues. Trimming took 3 bases from V and 5 from J; bases not matched to a gene: 6. The CDR3 DNA sequence: TGTGCCAGCAGCTTGGCGGGAGGGCATGGAGATACGCAGTATTTT. Translating it yields CASSLAGGHGDTQYF.

The chain has TRBV20-1 and TRBJ2-5, with D perhaps TRBD1 (5 bases). This CDR3 is 14 amino acids long. V was pared by 0 bases and J by 4 bases, with 12 bases between. Germline CDR1 DFQATT, CDR2 SNEGSKA (reference sequence). The CDR3 bases are TGCAGTGCTAGAGATCTCACAGGCGGAGAGACCCAGTACTTC. This codes for CSARDLTGGETQYF.

This chain uses TRBV11-2 with TRBJ2-7, with a weak D call TRBD2 (5 bases). CDR3 length equals 14 residues. Trimming shortened V by 4 bases and J by 3 bases, and 13 bases separated the two germline ends. CDR1 and CDR2 from the germline V gene are SGHAT and FQNNGV. CDR3 in amino acids: CASSSVYGDYEQYF. CDR3 DNA: TGTGCCAGCAGCTCAGTTTACGGGGACTACGAGCAGTACTTC.

V and J are TRBV7-9 and TRBJ2-3; 11 bases are a match to TRBD2. CDR3 length: 15 amino acids. Germline V gene data show CDR1 as SEHNR and CDR2 as FQNEAQ (reference sequence). Unmatched junction bases numbered 4, after V lost 4 bases and J lost 4 bases. The CDR3 loop is CASSSLAGGPDTQYF. CDR3 sequence (DNA): TGTGCCAGCAGCTCCCTAGCGGGGGGACCAGATACGCAGTATTTT.

This rearrangement joins TRBV7-2 to TRBJ1-6; D remains unclear. The V end was cut by 1 base, the J end by 8 bases, with 6 bases between. The length of the CDR3 is 13 residues. CDR1 and CDR2 from the germline V gene are SGHTA and FQGNSA. This CDR3 reads CASSLVWDSPLHF. CDR3 sequence (DNA): TGTGCCAGCAGCTTAGTTTGGGATTCACCCCTCCACTTT.

As concerns this clonotype: Since a much larger clone is just one base distant, this may be a read error. V gene TRBV29-1 combines with J gene TRBJ2-5; 9 bases line up with TRBD2. Germline V lookup: CDR1 SQVTM, CDR2 ANQGSEA. With V trimmed by 5 bases and J by 1 base, 8 bases remained unmatched. This CDR3 has 15 amino acids. CDR3 in DNA: TGCAGCGTTCCAACGGCTAGCGGGGTCCAAGAGACCCAGTACTTC. Its protein product is CSVPTASGVQETQYF.

Points on this clonotype: At one of its ends the junction is not consistent with the germline gene, which may arise from a read error. The CDR3 loop is CASSQQSGVVLVF. In DNA, the CDR3 is TGTGCCAGCAGCCAGCAGAGCGGGGTTGTTTTGGTCTTC. The chain couples TRBV14 to TRBJ2-1; TRBD2 agrees at 7 bases. CDR1 is SGHDN and CDR2 is FVKESK in the germline V gene. The CDR3 is 13 amino acids.